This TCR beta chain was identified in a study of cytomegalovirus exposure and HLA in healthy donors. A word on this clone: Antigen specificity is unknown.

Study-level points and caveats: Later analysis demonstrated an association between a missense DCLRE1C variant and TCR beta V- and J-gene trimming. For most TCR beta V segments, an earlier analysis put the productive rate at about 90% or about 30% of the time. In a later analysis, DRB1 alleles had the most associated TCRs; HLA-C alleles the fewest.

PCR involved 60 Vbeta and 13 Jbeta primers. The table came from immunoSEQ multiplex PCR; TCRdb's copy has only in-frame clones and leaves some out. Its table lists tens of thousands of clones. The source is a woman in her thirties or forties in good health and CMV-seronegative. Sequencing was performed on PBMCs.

This CDR3 is CASSYSYRQMNTEAFF. CDR3 DNA: TGTGCCAGCAGTTACAGTTACCGACAGATGAACACTGAAGCTTTCTTT. This chain joins TRBV6-5 and TRBJ1-1; TRBD1 is a possible D gene (5 bases). The CDR3 is 16 amino acids. Looked up from germline, CDR1 is MNHEY and CDR2 is SVGAGI. Trimming took off 2 bases at V and 0 bases at J, with 13 bases between the two ends.